Below, one T cell receptor beta chain is given with its context. Its binding antigen is unknown. Within one base of it there is no much larger clone, and no base qualities were kept. Taken from the germline V gene (reference sequence), the CDR1 and CDR2 loops are LNHDA and SQIVND. Its CDR3 holds 14 amino acids, cysteine through phenylalanine. Only CDR3 DNA is held: 42 bases, read in frame from base 1. V is cut by 1 base and J by 4 bases, and the space between the germline ends is 10 bases. TCR beta CDR3 regions were amplified from genomic DNA with the immunoSEQ assay, a bias-controlled multiplex PCR using V- and J-specific primers. A proprietary barcode and Illumina adapter sequences were added to the CDR3 amplicons in a second PCR step. An Illumina MiSeq instrument was used for sequencing of the CDR3 libraries. In the authors' own workflow: Export and quality control were performed with immunoSEQ Analyzer 3.0, and downstream analyses were performed with R Bioconductor and Immunarch. Only productive rearrangements in the normalized downsampled data set were used to calculate repertoire metrics. In the normalized cohort, a clonotype counted as pathologically expanded if the clonotype was larger than 5 templates. The Inverse Simpson Index was used to measure repertoire diversity. CMV-specificity analyses were carried out on the non-normalized data set to capture all clonotypes. TCRdb holds this immuneACCESS table with in-frame rearrangements only. Some clones are missing; in checked studies, unresolved V genes explain under half, and the rest has no known cause. V, J and clone size were drawn from that table, and D and trimming were deduced from the DNA. The sample table contains about 29,000 clones; only one count was recorded for 80% to 95% of them. The top ten hold roughly a tenth of the sample.

In light of the paper, this sample's time point label describes: 100 days after allo-HCT. Blood samples were obtained from recipients approximately 28 days before transplant and at days 30, 100 and 180 after transplant. Nuclei Lysis Solution was used to extract genomic DNA from fresh or cryopreserved unfractionated peripheral blood mononuclear cells. The data were taken from a study of T cell clonotyping in hematopoietic cell transplantation (dated by TCRdb to the early 2020s). Regarding the complete study: A total of 150 or so blood samples were gathered in the study from a few dozen consecutive transplant recipients along with their related donors. Recruitment of patients was conducted between 2015 and 2017, and follow-up was continued until late 2020 or death.

Beyond this particular receptor, the publication reports: Broader posttransplant TCR repertoire diversity was predicted by donor and pretransplant recipient Inverse Simpson Index values. A decrease in recipient TCR diversity was observed after transplant, and a progressive increase in pathologically expanded clonotypes was seen from day 30 to day 180. Overlap with donor repertoires was found for only a small fraction of recipient repertoires, with over 95% found to appear de novo at the given depth. The sample size was limited, and CD4 and CD8 repertoire contributions could not be separated because cells were not sorted.

In this chain, TRBV19 is recombined with TRBJ2-5, with TRBD1 tentatively as D gene (7 bases match). This receptor was taken from a female patient aged 50-65 years who had an allogeneic stem cell transplant from a related donor, so the T cells may come from the graft donor. Some clones in this sample may be carry-over from other donors' samples. The sample consisted of PBMCs, taken 100 days after allogeneic stem cell transplant. The DNA is as follows: TGTGCCAGTAGTATAGGACAGGGAGGAGAGACCCAGTACTTC. The translation is CASSIGQGGETQYF. Full variable domain (CDR3 extended with the reference TRBV19 and TRBJ2-5 proteins): DGGITQSPKYLFRKEGQNVTLSCEQNLNHDAMYWYRQDPGQGLRLIYYSQIVNDFQKGDIAEGYSVSREKKESFPLTVTSAQKNPTAFYLCASSIGQGGETQYFGPGTRLLVL.